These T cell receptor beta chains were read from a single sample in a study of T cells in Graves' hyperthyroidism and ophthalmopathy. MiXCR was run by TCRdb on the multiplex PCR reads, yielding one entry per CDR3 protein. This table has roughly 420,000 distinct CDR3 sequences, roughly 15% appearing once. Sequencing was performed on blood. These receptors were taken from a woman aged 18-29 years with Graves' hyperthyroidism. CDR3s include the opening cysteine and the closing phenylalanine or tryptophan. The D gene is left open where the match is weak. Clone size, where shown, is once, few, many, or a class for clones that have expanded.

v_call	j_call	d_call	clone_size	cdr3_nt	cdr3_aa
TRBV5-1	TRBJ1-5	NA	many	TGCGCCAGCAGCTTGTGGGCGGGGGACAATCAGCCCCAGCATTTT	CASSLWAGDNQPQHF
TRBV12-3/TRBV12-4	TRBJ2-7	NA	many	TGTGCCAGCAGCAGGACCCGCTACGAGCAGTACTTC	CASSRTRYEQYF
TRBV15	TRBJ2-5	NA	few	TGTGCCACCAGCAGAGTTGGTCGGAGTGAAGAGACCCAGTACTTC	CATSRVGRSEETQYF
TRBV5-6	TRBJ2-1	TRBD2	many	TGTGCCAGCAGCTTGGTTCTAGCGGAGCGAAGCAATGAGCAGTTCTTC	CASSLVLAERSNEQFF
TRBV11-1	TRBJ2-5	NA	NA	TGTGCCAGCAGCAGAACAGGCGTGATCGGAGAGACCCAGTACTTC	CASSRTGVIGETQYF
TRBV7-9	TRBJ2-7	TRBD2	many	TGTGCCAGCAGCTTAAGTAGCGGGAGGACCTACGAGCAGTACTTC	CASSLSSGRTYEQYF
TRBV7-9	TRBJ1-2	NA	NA	TGTGCCAGCAGCCCTCGTAGGGGGGGCCGGAGCTATGGCTACACCTTC	CASSPRRGGRSYGYTF
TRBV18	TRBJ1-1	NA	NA	TGTGCCAGCTCACTACCTTCCCTCCCTAACACTGAAGCTTTCTTT	CASSLPSLPNTEAFF
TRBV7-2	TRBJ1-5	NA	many	TGTGCCAGCAGCCGTGAGGGACAGCCCCAGCATTTT	CASSREGQPQHF
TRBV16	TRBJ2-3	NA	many	TGTGCCAGCACCCCGGACCGAGATACGCAGTATTTT	CASTPDRDTQYF
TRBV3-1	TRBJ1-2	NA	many	TGTGCCAGCAGCCAAACAGGACCTTCGGCGGGCTACACCTTC	CASSQTGPSAGYTF
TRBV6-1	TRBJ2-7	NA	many	TGTGCCAGCAGTGGGTCGACAGGACCCCCCCTCCACGAGCAGTACTTC	CASSGSTGPPLHEQYF
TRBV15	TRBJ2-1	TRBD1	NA	TGTGCCACCACTACAGGGGAATCCTACAATGAGCAGTTCTTC	CATTTGESYNEQFF
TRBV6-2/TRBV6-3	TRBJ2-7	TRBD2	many	TGTGCCAGCAGTTTCCTCGGAGCGGGATATTCCTACGAGCAGTACTTC	CASSFLGAGYSYEQYF
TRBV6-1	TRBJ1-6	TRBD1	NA	TGTGCCAGCAGTGAAGGGGAAGTAGGGGGCATTAATTCACCCCTCCACTTT	CASSEGEVGGINSPLHF
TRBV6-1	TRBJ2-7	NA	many	TGTGCCAGCAGTTCCCCCGGCGGCTTAAGCTCCTACGAGCAGTACTTC	CASSSPGGLSSYEQYF
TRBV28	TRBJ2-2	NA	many	TGTGCCAGCAGCCAGAACACCGGGGAGCTGTTTTTT	CASSQNTGELFF
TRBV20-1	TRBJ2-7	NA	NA	TGCAGTGCTAGAGGAGGTTTCGACAGGAGCTCCTACGAGCAGTACTTC	CSARGGFDRSSYEQYF
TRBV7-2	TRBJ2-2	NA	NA	TGTGCCAGCAGCTTAAGGGGCAGGGGGGTCACCGGGGAGCTGTTTTTT	CASSLRGRGVTGELFF
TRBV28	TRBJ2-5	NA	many	TGTGCCAGCAGTACCCTAATCTTTAGCGCGGAGACCCAGTACTTC	CASSTLIFSAETQYF
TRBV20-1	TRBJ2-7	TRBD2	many	TGCAGTGCTAGAGCCTTGGGTAGCGGGAGCTCCTACGAGCAGTACTTC	CSARALGSGSSYEQYF
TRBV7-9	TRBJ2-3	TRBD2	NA	TGTGCCAGCAGCTTATTGGTAGCGGGTGGCACAGATACGCAGTATTTT	CASSLLVAGGTDTQYF
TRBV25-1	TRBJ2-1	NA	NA	TGTGCCAGCAGTGCAGGGGCGTATTCCTACAATGAGCAGTTCTTC	CASSAGAYSYNEQFF
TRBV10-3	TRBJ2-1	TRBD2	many	TGTGCCACGGGGACTAGCGGCAATGAGCAGTTCTTC	CATGTSGNEQFF
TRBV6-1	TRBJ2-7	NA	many	TGTGCCAGCAGTGAATCCCCGGGGACCGCCTACGAGCAGTACTTC	CASSESPGTAYEQYF
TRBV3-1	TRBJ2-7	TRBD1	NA	TGTGCCAGCAGCCAAGCCAGCGCCAGGGGGCAGAATGAGCAGTACTTC	CASSQASARGQNEQYF
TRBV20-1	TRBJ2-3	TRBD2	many	TGCAGTGCCCAAACCTCACTAGCGGGAGGGGGAGATACGCAGTATTTT	CSAQTSLAGGGDTQYF